The 24 T cell receptor beta chains below come from one sample, sequenced in a study of response to subunit inactivated influenza vaccine (dated by TCRdb to 2017 to 2018). The library was made by RT-PCR. The run used an Illumina HiSeq 2500. The public sequencing data were trimmed at Q25 with fastp and processed into clonotypes with MiXCR by TCRdb, which kept only in-frame beta chains. One record per CDR3 amino acid sequence lists the most common genes and DNA. This sample is represented by 550,000 to 650,000 distinct CDR3 sequences; approximately 12% of them were singletons. The ten most abundant clones make up around 9.6% of the sample. The source was PBMCs from blood, collected on the day of vaccination. The receptors originated from a man aged 50-60 years who received an inactivated influenza vaccine. Donor details come from another sample of the same person, matched by shared clones.

This clonotype was found many times. The chain joins TRBV28 to TRBJ2-7, with TRBD2 matching 9 bases. Germline-derived CDR1 and CDR2 are MDHEN and SYDVKM. The CDR3 loop spans 15 amino acids. With 7 bases clipped from V and 3 bases from J, the junction kept 10 bases outside the gene matches. CDR3 residues: CASKVVAGEGYEQYF. DNA of the CDR3: TGTGCCAGCAAGGTAGTAGCGGGAGAGGGCTACGAGCAGTACTTC.

This clonotype was observed many times. The genes are TRBV7-8 and TRBJ2-1; unclear D gene. The CDR3 covers 16 residues. Trimming removed 0 bases at V and 0 bases at J, with 9 bases between. CDR1 and CDR2 from the germline V gene are SGHVS and FQNEAQ. CDR3 nucleotide sequence: TGTGCCAGCAGCTTAGCGCTGTTAACCTCCTACAATGAGCAGTTCTTC. Translating it yields CASSLALLTSYNEQFF.

V is TRBV3-1 and J is TRBJ2-7; tentatively, D is TRBD1 or TRBD2 (5 bases each). V was pared by 3 bases and J by 4 bases, with 16 bases between. The CDR3 contains 15 residues. CDR1 and CDR2 (germline): LGHDT, YNNKEL (reference sequence). The DNA for the CDR3 is TGTGCCAGCAGCCATTCAACCGGGACCCGATACGAGCAGTACTTC. Amino acid sequence: CASSHSTGTRYEQYF.

There are many counts of this clonotype. The J gene is TRBJ2-1, the V gene TRBV5-1; D might be TRBD2 (6 bases). Germline V gives CDR1 SGHRS, CDR2 YFSETQ. The CDR3 length is 17 residues. Trimming left V 1 base short and J 2 bases short, with 16 bases between. The CDR3 protein is CASSLRGVAAPYNEQFF. The CDR3 DNA sequence: TGCGCCAGCAGCTTGAGGGGAGTAGCGGCCCCCTACAATGAGCAGTTCTTC.

This clonotype has just a few counts. The chain has TRBV11-1 and TRBJ1-2; 7 nucleotides agree with TRBD1. Germline values: CDR1 SGHAT, CDR2 FQDESV (reference sequence). The CDR3 runs to 18 residues. Trimming at V came to 5 bases and at J to 3 bases, leaving 18 bases not matched to a gene. In DNA form, the CDR3 reads TGTGCCAGCAGCCCAATTGGTTCCGACAGGGTTGGGGACTATGGCTACACCTTC. This sequence encodes CASSPIGSDRVGDYGYTF.

V and J are TRBV24-1 and TRBJ2-7; D is ambiguous. The germline V and J ends were trimmed by 3 bases and 2 bases, with 7 bases remaining between them. Germline V gene data show CDR1 as KGHDR and CDR2 as SFDVKD. This CDR3 is built from 13 residues. The CDR3 region has the DNA TGTGCCACCAGTGATCCCTGGACCTACGAGCAGTACTTC. This sequence encodes CATSDPWTYEQYF.

V gene TRBV6-2 or TRBV6-3 combines with J gene TRBJ2-1; D may be TRBD1 or TRBD2 (5 bases each). CDR1 and CDR2 from the germline V gene are MNHEY and SVGEGT. V shed 2 bases and J shed 8 bases, with 16 bases lying between them. This CDR3 region has 15 residues. The CDR3 DNA follows: TGTGCCAGCAGTTACGGGGCTAGCTGGGTCGATGAGCAGTTCTTC. It codes for CASSYGASWVDEQFF.

This clonotype was detected a few times. CDR3: CASRLGLAGTDTQYF. CDR3 nucleotides: TGTGCCAGCAGGCTAGGACTAGCGGGGACAGATACGCAGTATTTT. V usage is TRBV6-1 and J usage is TRBJ2-3, with 12 bases fitting TRBD2. J was trimmed by 3 bases and V by 6 bases; bases with no gene match: 4. The CDR3 spans 15 residues. Germline values: CDR1 MNHNS, CDR2 SASEGT.

The V call is TRBV20-1, the J call TRBJ1-2; D is possibly TRBD1 (6 bases). The CDR3 is 12 residues long. CDR1 and CDR2 (germline): DFQATT, SNEGSKA (reference sequence). Trimming shortened V by 5 bases and J by 8 bases, and 15 bases separated the two germline ends. In DNA, the CDR3 is TGCAGTGCTGGAGGGGGGGCGTACGGCTACACCTTC. Translating it yields CSAGGGAYGYTF.

This clonotype was seen a handful of times. The chain combines TRBV7-2 with TRBJ2-3, with D hard to call. Deletions cut 0 bases from V and 4 bases from J, with 8 bases between. Germline CDR1 is SGHTA and CDR2 is FQGNSA. The CDR3 is 14 amino acids. CDR3 region: CASSLARLADTQYF. The CDR3 DNA sequence: TGTGCCAGCAGCTTAGCTCGCTTAGCAGATACGCAGTATTTT.

This clonotype showed up many times. The rearrangement uses TRBV20-1 and TRBJ2-1; 7 nucleotides agree with TRBD1. Germline CDR1 and CDR2: DFQATT and SNEGSKA (reference sequence). V trimming: 0 bases; J trimming: 4 bases; junction bases outside the gene matches: 15. This CDR3 region has 18 residues. This CDR3 is CSARDSHRGDKYYNEQFF. The CDR3 coding sequence is TGCAGTGCTAGAGATTCCCACAGGGGCGATAAATATTACAATGAGCAGTTCTTC.

This clonotype was recorded a few times. This chain uses TRBV18 with TRBJ2-3, with a tentative D call TRBD2 (7 bases). The length of the CDR3 is 16 residues. Germline V lookup: CDR1 KGHSH, CDR2 LQKENI. V gave up 4 bases and J gave up 2 bases, with 16 bases separating them. DNA of the CDR3: TGTGCCAGCTCACTCAACGGGGGGCGCATCACAGATACGCAGTATTTT. Translated, it gives CASSLNGGRITDTQYF.

The table lists this clonotype with a few counts. The CDR3 reads CASSYFDQPQHF. Here the CDR3 DNA reads TGTGCCAGCAGTTACTTCGATCAGCCCCAGCATTTT. The V gene is TRBV6-6, the J gene TRBJ1-5; D gene unclear. There are 12 residues in the CDR3. CDR1 and CDR2 from the germline V gene are MNHNY and SVGAGI (reference sequence). V was clipped by 1 base and J by 5 bases, with 3 bases between them.

This CDR3 is CASRALEQFF. CDR3 in DNA: TGTGCCAGCAGGGCGTTGGAGCAGTTCTTC. The gene calls are TRBV2 and TRBJ2-1; no clear D. Deletions cut 6 bases from V and 10 bases from J, with 7 bases between. Germline CDR1 is SNHLY and CDR2 is FYNNEI. The CDR3 length is 10 residues.

There are a few counts of this clonotype. The chain links TRBV20-1 to TRBJ2-1, with D unresolved. The CDR3 sequence is 13 residues long. Trimming left V 2 bases short and J 8 bases short, with 13 bases between. Germline V gene sequence: CDR1 DFQATT, CDR2 SNEGSKA (reference sequence). This chain's CDR3 is CSARRRGTDEQFF. The CDR3, as DNA: TGCAGTGCTAGACGGAGAGGTACAGATGAGCAGTTCTTC.

In this sample, this clonotype turned up a few times. This chain links TRBV5-5 with TRBJ2-3, with D maybe TRBD2 (5 bases). Per germline, CDR1 SGHKS and CDR2 YYEKEE (reference sequence). This CDR3 is built from 16 residues. V was cut by 0 bases and J by 0 bases, with 11 bases left in between. Written as DNA, the CDR3 is TGTGCCAGCAGCTTGGCCATCGGGGTCAGCACAGATACGCAGTATTTT. It yields the protein CASSLAIGVSTDTQYF. The full variable domain, in which reference TRBV5-5 and TRBJ2-3 provide the parts outside the CDR3, is DAGVTQSPTHLIKTRGQQVTLRCSPISGHKSVSWYQQVLGQGPQFIFQYYEKEERGRGNFPDRFSARQFPNYSSELNVNALLLGDSALYLCASSLAIGVSTDTQYFGPGTRLTVL.

There are many counts of this clonotype. The V and J genes are TRBV12-3 or TRBV12-4 and TRBJ1-2, with 7 bases aligning to TRBD1. Trimming removed 6 bases from V and 4 bases from J; junction bases left unmatched: 8. CDR3 size: 14 residues. CDR3 residues: CASSPRQGGYGYTF. The DNA of the CDR3 is TGTGCCAGCAGCCCACGACAGGGTGGCTATGGCTACACCTTC.

The chain has TRBV7-9 and TRBJ2-1; TRBD2 matches 12 bases. The J segment lost 8 bases and the V segment lost 6 bases, leaving 8 bases of the junction unmatched. The CDR3 contains 15 residues. Germline assignment: CDR1 SEHNR and CDR2 FQNEAQ (reference sequence). The CDR3, as DNA: TGTGCCAGCAGTTACGGACTAGCGGGACGATATGAGCAGTTCTTC. It encodes CASSYGLAGRYEQFF.

This clonotype was observed a few times. This rearrangement joins TRBV29-1 to TRBJ2-2, with D maybe TRBD2 (5 bases). V lost 2 bases and J 0 bases, leaving 10 bases between the germline ends. Per the germline V gene, CDR1 is SQVTM and CDR2 is ANQGSEA. The CDR3 is made up of 15 amino acids. As DNA, the CDR3 is TGCAGCGTTGAAACGGGAACCACGAACACCGGGGAGCTGTTTTTT. Residues: CSVETGTTNTGELFF.

This clonotype has more than one count but fewer than ten. V usage is TRBV3-1 and J usage is TRBJ1-2; D remains ambiguous. The germline V and J ends were trimmed by 4 bases and 0 bases, with 15 bases remaining between them. The germline V gene encodes CDR1 LGHDT and CDR2 YNNKEL (reference sequence). There are 16 residues in the CDR3. The CDR3 is CASSPFGIPANYGYTF. As DNA, the CDR3 is TGTGCCAGCAGCCCTTTTGGAATACCAGCTAACTATGGCTACACCTTC.

This clonotype has a handful of counts. This rearrangement joins TRBV11-2 to TRBJ2-1, with no clear D. The V end was cut by 3 bases, the J end by 6 bases, with 15 bases between. CDR3 size: 15 residues. In germline, CDR1 is SGHAT, CDR2 FQNNGV. Here the CDR3 DNA reads TGTGCCAGCAGCTTCATTATGAGTAGCCGCAATGAGCAGTTCTTC. This translates into CASSFIMSSRNEQFF.

Comment on this clonotype: Being one base from a much bigger clone, this may be a read error. V is TRBV5-1 and J is TRBJ2-2; 8 bases are a match to TRBD1. CDR1 and CDR2 (germline): SGHRS, YFSETQ. The CDR3 has 19 amino acids. The CDR3 loop reads CVSSPWRRSGQGHSGELFF. The CDR3 nucleotides read TGCGTCAGCAGCCCCTGGCGGCGTTCAGGACAGGGTCATTCCGGGGAGCTGTTTTTT.

This clonotype was observed many times. The chain has TRBV12-3 or TRBV12-4 and TRBJ2-5, with D possibly TRBD2 on 6 matching bases. The ends were cut back, 2 bases at V and 2 bases at J, with 9 bases in the middle. The length of the CDR3 is 14 residues. For the CDR3, the DNA is TGTGCCAGCAGTTTATGGCGGGATCAAGAGACCCAGTACTTC. Protein: CASSLWRDQETQYF.

A few counts support this clonotype. A read error may account for a junction end that differs from germline. The V call is TRBV15, the J call TRBJ2-2; D not resolved. Per the germline V gene, CDR1 is LNHNV and CDR2 is YYDKDF (reference sequence). The CDR3 runs to 14 residues. For the CDR3, the DNA is TGTGCCACCAGCCGAGACAAGGCCACCGGGGAGCTGTTTTTT. It codes for CATSRDKATGELFF.